This T cell receptor beta chain was retrieved from a study of blood T cell repertoires in COVID-19. Turning to the study itself: Specimens from acute and convalescent COVID-19 originated in the United States, Italy and Spain. Sources were T cells, B-cell-depleted T cells, or PBMCs; the material itself was cDNA or gDNA.

V lost 1 base and J lost 6, with 19 bases in between. CDR3 length: 16 amino acids. Germline V gene lookup returns CDR1 MDHEN and CDR2 SYDVKM. In the source study's methods: Nucleated cell counts were estimated from reference gene primer amplification. Some clones are missing from TCRdb's copy, which holds only in-frame ones; the method was immunoSEQ multiplex PCR. The DNA was the basis for D and trimming; V, J and clone size are from that table. The table has 150,000 to 200,000 clones, 80% to 90% seen once; the top ten hold roughly 8.2%. The sample consisted of peripheral blood. The rearrangement uses TRBV28 and TRBJ2-7; the D is unclear. This TCR was recovered from a man in his 60s with acute or convalescent COVID-19. The CDR3: CASSLSKTGRPPEQYF. For the CDR3, the DNA is TGTGCCAGCAGTTTATCCAAGACGGGTCGGCCCCCCGAGCAGTACTTC.